The following is a T cell receptor (beta chain) sequence with its context. Its specific antigen is unknown. No base qualities exist here, and no much larger clone lies one base off it. Sequencing took place on an Illumina NovaSeq 6000. Using 5'RACE with constant-segment primers, TCRalpha and TCRbeta cDNA libraries were constructed, with sample barcodes and unique molecular identifiers added in the process. RNA was extracted from every sample with Trizol reagent. Amplification of the libraries took two PCR steps, and the second step added a second sample barcode plus Illumina TruSeq adapters. Sequencing of the libraries was done on an Illumina NovaSeq, producing 2 x 150 bp paired-end reads. As for the authors' bioinformatics: Demultiplexing of reads and collapsing into UMI-guided consensus sequences were performed with migec v1.2.7. Using mixcr v2.1.11, the UMI consensuses were aligned to TRA and TRB V and J templates and assembled into clonotypes. A clonotype was counted as expanded or contracted only when both edgeR and NoisET called the clonotype significant, with the noise models trained on biological replicates. For edgeR calls, the thresholds were a false discovery rate-adjusted p below 0.01 and a log2 fold-change of 1. PCA with hierarchical clustering of max-normalized trajectories of the 1000 most abundant clonotypes was used as exploratory dynamics analysis. Each responding clone was given a CD4 or CD8 phenotype based on the CD4+ and CD8+ repertoires, which had been sequenced separately. The public reads were reprocessed in TCRdb via fastp at Q25 and MiXCR, keeping in-frame beta chains. Entries are consolidated by CDR3 protein sequence, retaining the most common genes and DNA. The V and J calls reflect TCRdb's pipeline rather than the authors' work. Within this sample are some 45,000 distinct CDR3 sequences, with 25% to 35% of them counted one time only. About 39% of the sample comes from the top ten.

This entry comes from a study of T-cell memory formation after mild COVID-19 (dated by TCRdb to the early 2020s). Notes on the research overall: TCR sequence clusters from the two donors were largely donor specific. In two donors, T-cell clones that expanded and contracted after mild COVID-19 were tracked by sequencing TCRalpha and TCRbeta repertoires over time. The cohort was made up of two young adult volunteers, one female and one male, who were previously healthy. Summary of the overall study and its limitations: SARS-CoV-2 specificity of the second-wave clones peaking on day 37 was not confirmed. Some responding clones were detected in pre-infection memory, which suggested that pre-existing cross-reactive memory T cells had joined the SARS-CoV-2 response. Only a couple of mild cases were covered in the study, and larger cohorts including severe cases with pre-infection samples were considered necessary. Contracting CD4+ clones turned up mainly in the CM and EM memory subsets, whereas EMRA was where CD8+ clones were enriched. Clones contracting from day 15 to 85 had balanced CD4/CD8 phenotypes, while a second wave expanding from day 15 to 37 was biased towards CD4+.

The germline ends are 10 bases apart after V is trimmed by 4 bases and J by 0 bases. Based on the germline V gene (reference sequence), the CDR1 and CDR2 sequences are LGHDT and YNNKEL. Taken from cysteine to phenylalanine, the CDR3 has 15 residues. The DNA shown is the 45-base CDR3, in frame from base 1. PBMCs were isolated by Ficoll-Paque density gradient centrifugation. This TCR was sampled from a man between 18 and 29 years old who had mild COVID-19 (a few samples of this study predate the infection). The sample titles of this study are shuffled in the database, so cell type and time point are left out; the donor was told from shared clones. The sample taken for sequencing was PBMCs or a T cell subset sorted from them (not recorded which). This receptor chain uses TRBV3-1 and TRBJ1-5; too little of a D gene remains to name it. The CDR3 region has the sequence CASSPGVNSNQPQHF. The DNA sequence is as follows: TGTGCCAGCAGCCCGGGAGTGAATAGCAATCAGCCCCAGCATTTT.